The entry below gives a single T cell receptor beta chain sequence along with its context. Clones were sequenced by immunoSEQ multiplex PCR, and TCRdb holds only the in-frame ones, with some missing. The sample has 200,000 to 250,000 clones, 83% seen once. This sample is drawn from a study of blood T cell repertoires in COVID-19. The length of the CDR3 is 15 residues. CDR1 and CDR2 (germline): PRHDT, FYEKMQ (reference sequence). V lost 5 bases and J 3 bases, leaving 17 bases between the germline ends. The clonotype comes from a woman in her twenties or thirties with COVID-19, enrolled during active disease. The sequenced material came from peripheral blood. This chain connects TRBV13 to TRBJ2-7; perhaps TRBD2 as D (6 bases). The CDR3 nucleotides are TGTGCCAGCAGCCCGCGGGAACACCCCTACTACGAGCAGTACTTC. Its translation: CASSPREHPYYEQYF.